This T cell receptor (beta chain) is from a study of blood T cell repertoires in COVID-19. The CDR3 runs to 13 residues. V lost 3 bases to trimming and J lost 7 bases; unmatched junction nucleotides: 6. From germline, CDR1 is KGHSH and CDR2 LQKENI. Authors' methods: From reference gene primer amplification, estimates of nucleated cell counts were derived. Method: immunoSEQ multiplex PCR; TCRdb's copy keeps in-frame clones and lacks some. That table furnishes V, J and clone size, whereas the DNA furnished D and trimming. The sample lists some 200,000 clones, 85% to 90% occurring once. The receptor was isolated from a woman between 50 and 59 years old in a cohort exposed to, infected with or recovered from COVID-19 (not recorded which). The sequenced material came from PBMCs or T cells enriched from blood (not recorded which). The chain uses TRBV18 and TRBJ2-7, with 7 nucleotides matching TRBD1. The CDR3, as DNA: TGTGCCAGCTCACCCTTAACACAGGGGGAGCAGTACTTC. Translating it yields CASSPLTQGEQYF.